This TCR beta chain appears in the sequencing data of a study of blood T cell repertoires in COVID-19. In the study overall: Samples representing acute and convalescent COVID-19 were sourced from the United States, Italy and Spain. Nucleic acid was either cDNA or gDNA, and it came from T cells, B-cell-depleted T cells, or PBMCs.

Participant reports of clinical history set cohort assignment. This clone has a handful of counts. Original data processing: Amplification of reference gene primers provided the estimated nucleated cell counts. Profiled with immunoSEQ multiplex PCR; TCRdb holds only in-frame clones, not every one. V and J calls plus clone size are reproduced from that table; the DNA served to infer D and trimming. The table records 180,000 or so clones, about four fifths of them present only once. This TCR was sampled from a man between 50 and 59 years old who had recovered from COVID-19. Specimen: PBMCs or T cells enriched from blood (not recorded which).

This CDR3 is CASSPGTSGAYNEQFF. The CDR3 DNA follows: TGTGCCAGCAGCCCAGGGACTAGCGGGGCCTACAATGAGCAGTTCTTC. This rearrangement joins TRBV5-8 to TRBJ2-1; TRBD2 matches at 13 bases. CDR1 SGHTS and CDR2 YDEGEE come from the germline V gene. CDR3 length: 16 residues. Trimming removed 4 bases from V and 2 bases from J; junction bases left unmatched: 3. Filled out from reference TRBV5-8 and TRBJ2-1, the complete variable domain reads EAGVTQSPTHLIKTRGQQATLRCSPISGHTSVYWYQQALGLGLQFLLWYDEGEERNRGNFPPRFSGRQFPNYSSELNVNALELEDSALYLCASSPGTSGAYNEQFFGPGTRLTVL.